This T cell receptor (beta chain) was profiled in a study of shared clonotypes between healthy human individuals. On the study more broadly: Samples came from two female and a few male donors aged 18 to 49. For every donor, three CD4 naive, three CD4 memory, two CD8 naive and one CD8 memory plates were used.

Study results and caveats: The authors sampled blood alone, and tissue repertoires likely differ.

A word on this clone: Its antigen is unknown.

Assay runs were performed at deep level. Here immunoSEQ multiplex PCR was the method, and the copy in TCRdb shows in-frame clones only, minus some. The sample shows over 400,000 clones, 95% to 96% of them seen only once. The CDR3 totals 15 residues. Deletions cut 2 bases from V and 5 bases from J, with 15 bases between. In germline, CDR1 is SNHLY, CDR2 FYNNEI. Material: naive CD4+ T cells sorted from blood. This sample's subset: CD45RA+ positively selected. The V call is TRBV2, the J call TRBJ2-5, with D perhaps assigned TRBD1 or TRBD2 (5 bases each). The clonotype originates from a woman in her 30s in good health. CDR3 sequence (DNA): TGTGCCAGCAGTGAAATAAGGGGAAGAGGGGAGACCCAGTACTTC. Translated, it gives CASSEIRGRGETQYF.